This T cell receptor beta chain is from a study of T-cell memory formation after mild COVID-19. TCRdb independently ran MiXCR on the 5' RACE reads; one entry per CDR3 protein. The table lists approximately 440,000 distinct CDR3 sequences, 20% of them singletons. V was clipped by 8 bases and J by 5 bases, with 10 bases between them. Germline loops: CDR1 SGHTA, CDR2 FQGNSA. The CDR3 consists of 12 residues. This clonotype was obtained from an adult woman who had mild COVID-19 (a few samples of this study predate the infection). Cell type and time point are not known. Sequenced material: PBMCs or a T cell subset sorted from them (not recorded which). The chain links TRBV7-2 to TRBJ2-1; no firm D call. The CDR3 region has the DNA TGTGCCAGCGGGAACCTCAACAATGAGCAGTTCTTC. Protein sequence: CASGNLNNEQFF.